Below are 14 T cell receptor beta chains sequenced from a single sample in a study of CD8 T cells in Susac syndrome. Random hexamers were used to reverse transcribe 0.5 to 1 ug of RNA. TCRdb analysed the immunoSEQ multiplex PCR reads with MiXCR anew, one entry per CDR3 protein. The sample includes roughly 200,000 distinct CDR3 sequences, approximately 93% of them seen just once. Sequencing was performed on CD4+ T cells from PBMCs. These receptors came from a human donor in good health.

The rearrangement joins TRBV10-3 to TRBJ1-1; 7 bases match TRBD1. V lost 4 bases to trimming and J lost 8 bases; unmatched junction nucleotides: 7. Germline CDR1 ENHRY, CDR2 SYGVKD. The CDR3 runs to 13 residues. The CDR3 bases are TGTGCCATCAGTGCCGGACAGGCCCCCGAAGCTTTCTTT. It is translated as CAISAGQAPEAFF.

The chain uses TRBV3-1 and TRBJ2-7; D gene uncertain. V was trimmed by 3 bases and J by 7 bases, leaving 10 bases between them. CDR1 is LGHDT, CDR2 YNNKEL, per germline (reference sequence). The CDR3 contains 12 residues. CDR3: CASSQPIGEQYF. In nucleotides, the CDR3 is TGTGCCAGCAGCCAGCCGATCGGGGAGCAGTACTTC.

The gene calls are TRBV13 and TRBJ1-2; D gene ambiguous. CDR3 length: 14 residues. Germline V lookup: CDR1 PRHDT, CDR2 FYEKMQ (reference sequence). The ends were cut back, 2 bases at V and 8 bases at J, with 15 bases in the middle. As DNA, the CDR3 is TGTGCCAGCAGCTTACGTCTGGGCAATAAAGGCTACACCTTC. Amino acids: CASSLRLGNKGYTF.

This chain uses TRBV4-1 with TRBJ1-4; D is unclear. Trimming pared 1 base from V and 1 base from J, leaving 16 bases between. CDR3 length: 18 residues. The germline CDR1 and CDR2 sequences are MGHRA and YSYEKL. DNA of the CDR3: TGCGCCAGCAGCCAAGTTTGGGCGAGCGGAGGAACTAATGAAAAACTGTTTTTT. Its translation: CASSQVWASGGTNEKLFF.

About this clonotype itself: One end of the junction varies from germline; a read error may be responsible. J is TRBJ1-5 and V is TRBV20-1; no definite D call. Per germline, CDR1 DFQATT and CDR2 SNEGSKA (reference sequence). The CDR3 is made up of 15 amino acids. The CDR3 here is CSARDSGAGNQPQHF. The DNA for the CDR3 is TGCAGTGCTCGAGATTCGGGCGCGGGCAATCAGCCCCAGCATTTT.

CDR3 sequence (DNA): TGTGCCTGGAGTGTAGGCGCGGGGGCCCAGTACTTC. It specifies CAWSVGAGAQYF. V and J are TRBV30 and TRBJ2-5, with 7 bases aligning to TRBD2. The CDR3 length is 12 residues. V lost 0 bases, J lost 9 bases, and 4 bases stayed unmatched. Germline CDR1 and CDR2: GTSNPN and SVGIG (reference sequence).

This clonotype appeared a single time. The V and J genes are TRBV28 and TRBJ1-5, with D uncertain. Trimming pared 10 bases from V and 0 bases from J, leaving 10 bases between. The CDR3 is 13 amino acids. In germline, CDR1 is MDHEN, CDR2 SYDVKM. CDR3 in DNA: TGTGCCACCATCCAAGCTAGCAATCAGCCCCAGCATTTT. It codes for CATIQASNQPQHF.

As DNA, the CDR3 is TGTGCCAGCAGCCAAGCGACACAGGGCTACGCGAACACCGGGGAGCTGTTTTTT. This encodes CASSQATQGYANTGELFF. The J gene is TRBJ2-2, the V gene TRBV4-2; D perhaps matches TRBD1 (6 bases). V lost 1 base to trimming and J lost 0 bases, with 15 bases between them. The CDR3 contains 18 residues. CDR1 is LGHNA, CDR2 YNFKEQ, per germline.

The CDR3: CASSLRDLQETQYF. DNA for the CDR3: TGTGCCAGCAGCTTACGCGACCTTCAAGAGACCCAGTACTTC. The chain links TRBV7-2 to TRBJ2-5; D ambiguous. There are 14 residues in the CDR3. V lost 2 bases and J lost 2, with 9 bases in between. Germline-derived CDR1 and CDR2 are SGHTA and FQGNSA. Combining the CDR3 with reference TRBV7-2 and TRBJ2-5 gives the whole variable domain GAGVSQSPSNKVTEKGKDVELRCDPISGHTALYWYRQSLGQGLEFLIYFQGNSAPDKSGLPSDRFSAERTGGSVSTLTIQRTQQEDSAVYLCASSLRDLQETQYFGPGTRLLVL.

CDR3 DNA sequence: TGTGCCAGCAGCCCCACCGGGATGGGGTACACGCAGTATTTT. Its protein is CASSPTGMGYTQYF. This chain uses TRBV11-2 with TRBJ2-3, with D maybe TRBD2 (5 bases). The CDR3 sequence is 14 residues long. CDR1 is SGHAT and CDR2 is FQNNGV in the germline V gene. The V end was cut by 5 bases, the J end by 9 bases, with 18 bases between.

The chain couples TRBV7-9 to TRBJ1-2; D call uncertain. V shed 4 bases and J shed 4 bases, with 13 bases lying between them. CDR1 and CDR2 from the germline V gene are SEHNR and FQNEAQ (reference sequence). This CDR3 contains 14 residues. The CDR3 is CASSSRWDIYGYTF. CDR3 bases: TGTGCCAGCAGCTCGAGATGGGATATCTATGGCTACACCTTC.

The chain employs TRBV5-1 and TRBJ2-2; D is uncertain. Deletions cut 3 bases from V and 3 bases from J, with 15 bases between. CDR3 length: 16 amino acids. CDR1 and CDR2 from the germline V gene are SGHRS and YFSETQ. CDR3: CASSYQRAWDTGELFF. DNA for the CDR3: TGCGCCAGCAGCTATCAAAGGGCTTGGGACACCGGGGAGCTGTTTTTT.

The CDR3 protein is CASSLGTHNQPQHF. DNA of the CDR3: TGTGCCAGCAGCTTAGGGACCCACAATCAGCCCCAGCATTTT. The chain couples TRBV5-8 to TRBJ1-5; D perhaps matches TRBD1 (5 bases). Deletions cut 2 bases from V and 3 bases from J, with 9 bases between. The germline V gene encodes CDR1 SGHTS and CDR2 YDEGEE. The CDR3 has 14 residues. Complete variable domain (other parts from reference TRBV5-8 and TRBJ1-5): EAGVTQSPTHLIKTRGQQATLRCSPISGHTSVYWYQQALGLGLQFLLWYDEGEERNRGNFPPRFSGRQFPNYSSELNVNALELEDSALYLCASSLGTHNQPQHFGDGTRLSIL.

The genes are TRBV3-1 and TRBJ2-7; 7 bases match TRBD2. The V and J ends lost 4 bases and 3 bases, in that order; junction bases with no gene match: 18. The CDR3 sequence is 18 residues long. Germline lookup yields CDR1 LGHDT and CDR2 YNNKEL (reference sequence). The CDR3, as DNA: TGTGCCAGCAGCCCACGATCGAGGGCGTGGGGGGGGGTCTACGAGCAGTACTTC. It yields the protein CASSPRSRAWGGVYEQYF.